This T cell receptor beta chain was recovered during a study of shared clonotypes between healthy human individuals. At the level of the study: A couple of female and a few male donors aged 18 to 49 were enrolled. Study-level findings and limits: Unshared clonotypes carried lower generation probabilities than those common to all four donors.

Concerning this clone: Its target is unknown.

Germline V gene lookup returns CDR1 SGHAT and CDR2 FQNNGV. The ends were cut back, 0 bases at V and 6 bases at J, with 10 bases in the middle. CDR3 length equals 14 residues. The protocol was immunoSEQ multiplex PCR, while the TCRdb copy is restricted to in-frame clones and leaves out a portion. The table includes about 1.5 million clones, 95% to 99% detected once. The sequenced sample was naive CD4+ T cells sorted from blood. Subset denoted: CD45RA+ positively selected. This rearrangement joins TRBV11-2 to TRBJ2-3, with a possible D match to TRBD2 (5 bases). The sequence was obtained from a man under 40 in good health. The CDR3 is CASSLEGGPDTQYF. DNA of the CDR3: TGTGCCAGCAGCTTAGAAGGAGGCCCGGATACGCAGTATTTT. The variable domain in full, completed from reference TRBV11-2 and TRBJ2-3, reads EAGVAQSPRYKIIEKRQSVAFWCNPISGHATLYWYQQILGQGPKLLIQFQNNGVVDDSQLPKDRFSAERLKGVDSTLKIQPAKLEDSAVYLCASSLEGGPDTQYFGPGTRLTVL.